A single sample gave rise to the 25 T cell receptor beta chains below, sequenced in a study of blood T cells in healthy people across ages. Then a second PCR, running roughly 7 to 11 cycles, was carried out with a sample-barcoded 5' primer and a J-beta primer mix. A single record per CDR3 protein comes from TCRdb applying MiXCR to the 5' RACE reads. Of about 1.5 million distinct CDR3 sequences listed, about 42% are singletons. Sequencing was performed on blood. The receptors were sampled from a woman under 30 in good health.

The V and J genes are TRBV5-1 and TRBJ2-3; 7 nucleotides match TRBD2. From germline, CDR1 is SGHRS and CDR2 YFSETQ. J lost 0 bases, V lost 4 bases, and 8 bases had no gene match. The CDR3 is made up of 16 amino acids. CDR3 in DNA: TGCGCCAGCAGCCCGGGTTGGACTAGAAGCACAGATACGCAGTATTTT. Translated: CASSPGWTRSTDTQYF.

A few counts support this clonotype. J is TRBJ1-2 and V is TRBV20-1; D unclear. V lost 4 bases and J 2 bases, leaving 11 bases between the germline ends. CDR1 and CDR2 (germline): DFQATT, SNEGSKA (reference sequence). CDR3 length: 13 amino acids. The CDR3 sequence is CSATDDGNYGYTF. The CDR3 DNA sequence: TGCAGTGCTACGGATGACGGGAACTATGGCTACACCTTC.

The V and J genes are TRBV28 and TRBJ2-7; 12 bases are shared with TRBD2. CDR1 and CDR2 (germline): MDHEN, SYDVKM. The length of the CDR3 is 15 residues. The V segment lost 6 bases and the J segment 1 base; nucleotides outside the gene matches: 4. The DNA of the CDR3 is TGTGCCAGCAGGAAGGGGACTAGCGGGTCCTACGAGCAGTACTTC. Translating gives CASRKGTSGSYEQYF. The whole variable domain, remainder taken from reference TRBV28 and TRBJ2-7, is DVKVTQSSRYLVKRTGEKVFLECVQDMDHENMFWYRQDPGLGLRLIYFSYDVKMKEKGDIPEGYSVSREKKERFSLILESASTNQTSMYLCASRKGTSGSYEQYFGPGTRLTVT.

This chain's CDR3 is CASSSSRGTSGGNEQFF. The CDR3 DNA sequence: TGCGCCAGCAGCTCGTCGAGGGGGACTAGCGGGGGGAATGAGCAGTTCTTC. V is TRBV5-1 and J is TRBJ2-1; 15 bases match TRBD2. From germline, CDR1 is SGHRS and CDR2 YFSETQ. This CDR3 spans 17 amino acids. The junction had 8 bases not matched to a gene; V was cut back by 3 bases and J by 7 bases.

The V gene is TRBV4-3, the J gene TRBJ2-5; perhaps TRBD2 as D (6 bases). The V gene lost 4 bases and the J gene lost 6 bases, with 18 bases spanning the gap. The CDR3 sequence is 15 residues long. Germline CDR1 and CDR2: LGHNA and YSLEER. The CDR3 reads CASSLMRGLIKTQYF. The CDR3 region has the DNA TGCGCCAGCAGCCTCATGCGGGGCCTAATAAAGACCCAGTACTTC.

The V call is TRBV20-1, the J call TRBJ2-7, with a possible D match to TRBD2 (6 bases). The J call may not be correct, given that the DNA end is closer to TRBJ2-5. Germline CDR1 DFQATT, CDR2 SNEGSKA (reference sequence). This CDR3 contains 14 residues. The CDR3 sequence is CSASTAREQETQYF. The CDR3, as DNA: TGCAGTGCTAGTACGGCGCGGGAACAAGAGACCCAGTACTTC.

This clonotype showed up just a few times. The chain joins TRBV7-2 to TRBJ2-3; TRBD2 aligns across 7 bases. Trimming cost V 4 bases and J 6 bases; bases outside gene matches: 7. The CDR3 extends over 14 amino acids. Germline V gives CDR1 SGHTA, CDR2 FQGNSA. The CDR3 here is CASSSRLARDTQYF. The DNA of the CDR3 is TGTGCCAGCAGCTCCAGACTAGCTCGGGATACGCAGTATTTT. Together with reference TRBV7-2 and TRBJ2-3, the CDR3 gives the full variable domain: GAGVSQSPSNKVTEKGKDVELRCDPISGHTALYWYRQSLGQGLEFLIYFQGNSAPDKSGLPSDRFSAERTGGSVSTLTIQRTQQEDSAVYLCASSSRLARDTQYFGPGTRLTVL.

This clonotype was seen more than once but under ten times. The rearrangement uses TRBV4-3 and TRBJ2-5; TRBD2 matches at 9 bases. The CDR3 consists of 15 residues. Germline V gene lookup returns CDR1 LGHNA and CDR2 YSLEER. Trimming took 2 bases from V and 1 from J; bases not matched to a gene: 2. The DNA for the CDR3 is TGCGCCAGCAGCCAAACTAGCGGGCTCCAAGAGACCCAGTACTTC. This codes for CASSQTSGLQETQYF.

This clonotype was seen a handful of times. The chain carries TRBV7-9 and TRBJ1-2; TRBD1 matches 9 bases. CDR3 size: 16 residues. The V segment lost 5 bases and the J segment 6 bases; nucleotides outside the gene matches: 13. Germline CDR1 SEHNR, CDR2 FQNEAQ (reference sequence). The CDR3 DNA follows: TGTGCCAGCAGCACCACCCGGGACAGGGAATATAATGGCTACACCTTC. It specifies CASSTTRDREYNGYTF.

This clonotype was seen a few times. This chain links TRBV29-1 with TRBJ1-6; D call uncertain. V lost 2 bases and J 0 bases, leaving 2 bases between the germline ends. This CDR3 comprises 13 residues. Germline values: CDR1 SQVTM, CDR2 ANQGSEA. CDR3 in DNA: TGCAGCGTTGAAAGCTCCTATAATTCACCCCTCCACTTT. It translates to CSVESSYNSPLHF.

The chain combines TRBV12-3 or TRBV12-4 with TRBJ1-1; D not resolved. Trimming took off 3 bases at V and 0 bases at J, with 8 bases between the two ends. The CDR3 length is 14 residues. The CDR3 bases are TGTGCCAGCAGTTTCTCACTCATGAACACTGAAGCTTTCTTT. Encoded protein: CASSFSLMNTEAFF.

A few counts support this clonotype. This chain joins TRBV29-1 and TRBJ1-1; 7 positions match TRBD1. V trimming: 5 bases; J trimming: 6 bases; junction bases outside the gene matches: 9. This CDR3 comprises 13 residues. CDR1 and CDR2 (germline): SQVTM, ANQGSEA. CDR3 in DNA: TGCAGCGTTTACCGACAGGGAGGGGCTGAAGCTTTCTTT. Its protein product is CSVYRQGGAEAFF.

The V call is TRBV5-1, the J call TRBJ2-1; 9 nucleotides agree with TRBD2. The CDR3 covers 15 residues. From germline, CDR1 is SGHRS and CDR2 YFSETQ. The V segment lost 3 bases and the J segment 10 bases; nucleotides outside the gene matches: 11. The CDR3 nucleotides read TGCGCCAGCAGCTGGGCCCCGGGACTAGCTCGAGAGCAGTTCTTC. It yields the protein CASSWAPGLAREQFF.

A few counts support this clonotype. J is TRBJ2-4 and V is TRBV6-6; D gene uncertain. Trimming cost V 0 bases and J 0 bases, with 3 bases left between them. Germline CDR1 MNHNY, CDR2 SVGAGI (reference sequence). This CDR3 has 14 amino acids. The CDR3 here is CASSYSGAKNIQYF. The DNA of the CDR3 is TGTGCCAGCAGTTACTCAGGAGCCAAAAACATTCAGTACTTC.

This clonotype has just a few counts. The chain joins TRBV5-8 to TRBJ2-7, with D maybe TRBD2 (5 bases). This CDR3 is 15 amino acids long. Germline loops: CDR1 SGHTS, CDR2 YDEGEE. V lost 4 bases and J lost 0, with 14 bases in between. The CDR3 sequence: CASSIGLLSSYEQYF. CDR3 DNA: TGTGCCAGCAGCATTGGACTCCTGAGCTCCTACGAGCAGTACTTC.

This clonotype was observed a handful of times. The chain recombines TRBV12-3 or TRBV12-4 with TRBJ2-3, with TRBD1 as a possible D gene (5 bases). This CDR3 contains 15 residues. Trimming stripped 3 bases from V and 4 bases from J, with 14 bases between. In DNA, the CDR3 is TGTGCCAGCAGTTTTGGGGCCTCTCGCGCAGATACGCAGTATTTT. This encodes CASSFGASRADTQYF.

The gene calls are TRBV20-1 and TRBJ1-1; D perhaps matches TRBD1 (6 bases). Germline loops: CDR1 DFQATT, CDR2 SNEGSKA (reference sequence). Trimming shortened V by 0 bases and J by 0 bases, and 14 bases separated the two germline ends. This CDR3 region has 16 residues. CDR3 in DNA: TGCAGTGCTAGAGATCAGAGAACAGGGTTGAACACTGAAGCTTTCTTT. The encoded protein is CSARDQRTGLNTEAFF.

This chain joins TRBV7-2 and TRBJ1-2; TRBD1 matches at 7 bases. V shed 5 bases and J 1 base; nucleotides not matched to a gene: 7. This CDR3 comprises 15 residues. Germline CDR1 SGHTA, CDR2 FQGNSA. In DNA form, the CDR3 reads TGTGCCAGCAGCCCTCCGGGACAGATTAACTATGGCTACACCTTC. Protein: CASSPPGQINYGYTF.

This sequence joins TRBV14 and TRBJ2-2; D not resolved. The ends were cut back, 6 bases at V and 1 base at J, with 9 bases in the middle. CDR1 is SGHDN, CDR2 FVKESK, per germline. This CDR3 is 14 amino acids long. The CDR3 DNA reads TGTGCCAGCAGAGTGCAAATGAACACCGGGGAGCTGTTTTTT. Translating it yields CASRVQMNTGELFF.

The CDR3 coding sequence is TGCGCCAGCAGCCAAGCACAGGGTAAAAGCCCCGGCTACACCTTC. This translates into CASSQAQGKSPGYTF. The chain links TRBV4-1 to TRBJ1-2; tentative D call: TRBD1 (6 bases). This CDR3 is 15 amino acids long. In germline, CDR1 is MGHRA, CDR2 YSYEKL. V was trimmed by 1 base and J by 8 bases, leaving 17 bases between them.

The CDR3 loop reads CSAKDRTGANYGYTF. The CDR3 DNA reads as TGCAGTGCTAAGGATAGGACAGGGGCGAACTATGGCTACACCTTC. V usage is TRBV20-1 and J usage is TRBJ1-2; 9 bases are shared with TRBD1. Unmatched junction bases numbered 8, after V lost 4 bases and J lost 2 bases. Germline V gives CDR1 DFQATT, CDR2 SNEGSKA (reference sequence). The CDR3 totals 15 residues.

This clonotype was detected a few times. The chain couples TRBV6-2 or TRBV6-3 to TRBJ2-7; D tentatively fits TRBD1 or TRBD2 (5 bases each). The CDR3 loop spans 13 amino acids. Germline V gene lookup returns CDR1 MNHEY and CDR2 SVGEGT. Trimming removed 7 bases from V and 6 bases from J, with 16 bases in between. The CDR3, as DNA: TGTGCCAGCAAACTCCGGGACCCTACCGAGCAGTACTTC. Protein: CASKLRDPTEQYF.

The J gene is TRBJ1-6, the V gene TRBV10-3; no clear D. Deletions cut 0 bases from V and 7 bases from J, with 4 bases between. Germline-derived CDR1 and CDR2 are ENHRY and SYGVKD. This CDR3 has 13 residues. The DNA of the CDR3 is TGTGCCATCAGTGAGTCGTGGAATTCACCCCTCCACTTT. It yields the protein CAISESWNSPLHF.

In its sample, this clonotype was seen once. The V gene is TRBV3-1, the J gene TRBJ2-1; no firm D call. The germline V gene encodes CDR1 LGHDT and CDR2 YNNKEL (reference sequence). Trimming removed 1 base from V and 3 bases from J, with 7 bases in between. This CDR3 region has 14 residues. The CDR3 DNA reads TGTGCCAGCAGCCAAGTTGTTCACTACAATGAGCAGTTCTTC. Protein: CASSQVVHYNEQFF.

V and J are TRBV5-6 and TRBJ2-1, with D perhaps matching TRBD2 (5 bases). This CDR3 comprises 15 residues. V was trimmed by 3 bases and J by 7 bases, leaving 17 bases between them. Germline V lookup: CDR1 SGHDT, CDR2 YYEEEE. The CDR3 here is CASSSYGVWENEQFF. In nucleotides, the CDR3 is TGTGCCAGCAGCTCCTACGGGGTTTGGGAAAATGAGCAGTTCTTC.